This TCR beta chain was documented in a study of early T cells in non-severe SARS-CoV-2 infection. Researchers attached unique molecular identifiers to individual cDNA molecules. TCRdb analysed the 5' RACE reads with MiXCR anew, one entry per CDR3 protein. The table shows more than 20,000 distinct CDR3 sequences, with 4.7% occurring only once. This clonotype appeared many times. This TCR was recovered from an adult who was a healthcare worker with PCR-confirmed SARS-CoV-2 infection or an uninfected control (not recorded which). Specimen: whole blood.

The CDR3 here is CASRTSGGPKEETQYF. The DNA for the CDR3 is TGTGCCAGCAGGACTAGCGGGGGGCCCAAAGAAGAGACCCAGTACTTC. This chain uses TRBV6-6 with TRBJ2-5, with 13 bases aligning to TRBD2. The length of the CDR3 is 16 residues. V was pared by 6 bases and J by 3 bases, with 7 bases of the junction left unmatched. The germline V gene has CDR1 MNHNY and CDR2 SVGAGI (reference sequence).